This T cell receptor beta chain was obtained from a study of shared clonotypes between healthy human individuals. Overall study context: The people who gave samples were a couple of women and a few men aged 18 to 49. Three plates each covered CD4 naive and memory; CD8 naive two, CD8 memory one.

The CDR3 is 18 residues long. The V gene end was trimmed by 8 bases and the J gene end by 4 bases; junction bases not matched to a gene: 20. The germline gives CDR1 MDHEN, CDR2 SYDVKM. Details on this clone: What it binds is unknown.

Profiled with immunoSEQ multiplex PCR; TCRdb holds only in-frame clones, not every one. The table has fewer than 700,000 clones, roughly 95% seen once; the top ten hold 0.11%. General study findings and limits: Sharing of clonotypes among donors was expected to vary with sequencing depth.

CD45RO-negative cells were positively selected for CCR7, leaving out terminally differentiated effector memory CD45RA+ cells. This clonotype was obtained from a woman aged 25 to 39 in good health. The chain joins TRBV28 to TRBJ1-5; TRBD1 aligns across 7 bases. The sequenced material came from naive CD8+ T cells sorted from blood. CDR3 DNA sequence: TGTGCCAGCTTCAGCCCAAATGATGGGAGGGGGCAAAATCAGCCCCAGCATTTT. Translation: CASFSPNDGRGQNQPQHF.